Listed below are T cell receptor beta chains from one sample, sequenced in a study of blood T cell repertoires in COVID-19. Clones were read by immunoSEQ multiplex PCR, and TCRdb kept only the in-frame ones, dropping some. The data show more than 200,000 clones, with 80% to 95% seen just once and around 2% held by the top ten. The sequencing input was PBMCs or T cells enriched from blood (not recorded which). These receptors were taken from a woman under 30 who had recovered from COVID-19. CDR3s include the opening cysteine and the closing phenylalanine or tryptophan. D genes are given only for firm matches. Size tells how often a clone was seen (once, few, many) or the class of an expanded clone, and some rows leave it out.

TRBJ1-4	.	.	TRBV7-7	TGTGCTAGACAGTGTTGGGAAAAACTGTTTTTT	CARQCWEKLFF
TRBJ1-2	once	TRBD1	TRBV7-9	TGTGCCAGCAGCCCGACAGGGGAAGAGGGCTACACCTTC	CASSPTGEEGYTF
TRBJ2-5	.	TRBD1	TRBV6-5	TGTGCCAGCAGTTACGACAGGGGGCGGAGGGAGACCCAGTACTTC	CASSYDRGRRETQYF
TRBJ2-5	.	.	TRBV4-1	TGCGCCAGCAGCCAAGGTATCGGCCAAGAGACCCAGTACTTC	CASSQGIGQETQYF
TRBJ2-7	.	.	TRBV5-4	TGTGCCAGCAGCTTGGACAGGGCCCAAGAGGAGCAGTACTTC	CASSLDRAQEEQYF
TRBJ1-5	.	.	TRBV28	TGTGCCAGCAGTTTACCTGACAGACAGCCCCAGCATTTT	CASSLPDRQPQHF
TRBJ2-1	.	TRBD2	TRBV11-3	TGTGCCAGCAGCCTTAGACTAGCGGGGGACAATGAGCAGTTCTTC	CASSLRLAGDNEQFF
TRBJ2-7	.	.	TRBV6-5	TGTGCCAGCAGTTCCGGACAGAGACCCTACGAGCAGTACTTC	CASSSGQRPYEQYF
TRBJ2-7	.	.	TRBV6-5	TGTGCCAGCAGGCGGACATTAGCCGAGCAGTACTTC	CASRRTLAEQYF
TRBJ2-7	.	.	TRBV6-2/TRBV6-3	TGTGCCAGCAGCCGGGACTGGTCCTACGAGCAGTACTTC	CASSRDWSYEQYF
TRBJ1-1	.	.	TRBV28	TGTGCCAGCAGCGTACAGGAACGGGAAGCTTTCTTT	CASSVQEREAFF
TRBJ2-2	.	.	TRBV2	TGTGCCAGCAGAGGGGGCACCGGGGAGCTGTTTTTT	CASRGGTGELFF
TRBJ2-3	.	TRBD1	TRBV4-1	TGCGCCAGCAGCCAGCGACAGGGGCCGCGCACAGATACGCAGTATTTT	CASSQRQGPRTDTQYF
TRBJ1-1	.	TRBD1	TRBV11-3	TGTGCCAGCACACCAAACACGACAGGGGGCAAAGGGGTTTTCTTT	CASTPNTTGGKGVFF
TRBJ2-7	.	.	TRBV2	TGTGCCAGCAGAGAGGGGGGGGACGAGCAGTACTTC	CASREGGDEQYF
TRBJ2-5	.	TRBD1	TRBV5-4	TGTGCCAGCAGCCTAAGACAGGGGGTAGAGACCCAGTACTTC	CASSLRQGVETQYF
TRBJ2-3	.	.	TRBV6-1	TGTGCCAGCAGTGAAGTTGGACTTTGGGTCGGGGATACGCAGTATTTT	CASSEVGLWVGDTQYF
TRBJ2-1	.	.	TRBV6-4	TGTGCCAGCAGTGACTCTGAGGGAGACTACAATGAGCAGTTCTTC	CASSDSEGDYNEQFF
TRBJ1-3	.	TRBD1	TRBV7-3	TGTGCCAGCAGCCTGGGGAGACAGGGGTCCTTATATTTT	CASSLGRQGSLYF
TRBJ2-4	.	.	TRBV11-2	TGTGCCAGCAGCATAACCGGGATAAAAAACATTCAGTACTTC	CASSITGIKNIQYF
TRBJ2-1	.	.	TRBV9	TGTGCCAGCAGCGTGGAGTCTACCCACCCCAATGAGCAGTTCTTC	CASSVESTHPNEQFF
TRBJ1-1	once	TRBD1	TRBV7-9	TGTGCCAGCAGCTCAACTGGGACAGGGATGGCTGAAGCTTTCTTT	CASSSTGTGMAEAFF
TRBJ1-4	.	.	TRBV5-6	TGTGCCAGCAGCTCCCTTAATGAAAAACTGTTTTTT	CASSSLNEKLFF
TRBJ1-2	.	TRBD1	TRBV5-4	TGTGCCAGCAGTTCCGGGACAGGGACGGATGGCTACACCTTC	CASSSGTGTDGYTF
TRBJ1-1	.	TRBD1	TRBV5-5	TGTGCCAGCAGCTGGGGACAGGGCAACACTGAAGCTTTCTTT	CASSWGQGNTEAFF
TRBJ2-5	.	TRBD1	TRBV25-1	TGTGCCAGCAGCAAGACAGGGGGAACACAAGAGACCCAGTACTTC	CASSKTGGTQETQYF
TRBJ2-7	.	.	TRBV5-8	TGTGCCAGCAGCTTGGCTTGGAGCTCCTACGAGCAGTACTTC	CASSLAWSSYEQYF
TRBJ1-1	once	.	TRBV11-3	TGTGCCAGCAGCAAAGCCCGAGGCCGTGCTGAAGCTTTCTTT	CASSKARGRAEAFF
TRBJ2-1	once	TRBD2	TRBV10-3	TGTGCCATCAGTGTAGCGGGAGGGGTCTACAATGAGCAGTTCTTC	CAISVAGGVYNEQFF
TRBJ1-2	.	.	TRBV2	TGTGCCAGCATGGGGCAGGGCGAGTTTGGCTACACCTTC	CASMGQGEFGYTF
TRBJ2-7	.	.	TRBV11-2	TGTGCCAGCAGTCCTAGTCCCTCCTACGAGCAGTACTTC	CASSPSPSYEQYF
TRBJ1-1	.	TRBD1	TRBV7-9	TGTGCCAGCAGCCGAAGGACAGGGGCGAACACTGAAGCTTTCTTT	CASSRRTGANTEAFF
TRBJ1-1	.	.	TRBV18	TGTGCCAGCTCACCACTCTCGGGGGTCGGGGACACTGAAGCTTTCTTT	CASSPLSGVGDTEAFF
TRBJ1-2	.	TRBD1	TRBV5-1	TGCGCCAGCAGCTTGGGAGGGGGCGCGGGCTATGGCTACACCTTC	CASSLGGGAGYGYTF
TRBJ2-7	once	.	TRBV27	TGTGCCAGCAGTTCTCTGGACTTCTACGAGCAGTACTTC	CASSSLDFYEQYF
TRBJ1-2	once	TRBD1	TRBV5-4	TGTGCCAGCAGCGCGGGGACAGGGGATAACTATGGCTACACCTTC	CASSAGTGDNYGYTF
TRBJ1-2	once	.	TRBV18	TGTGCCAGCTCACCAGGGGGCTCCTATGGCTACACCTTC	CASSPGGSYGYTF
TRBJ1-2	.	TRBD1	TRBV5-1	TGCGCCAGCAGCTTGCAACAGGGGCGTCATGGCTACACCTTC	CASSLQQGRHGYTF
TRBJ1-1	.	.	TRBV24-1	TGTGCCACCAGTGATTTGGGACAGAAAAACCCGAACGCTGAAGCTTTCTTT	CATSDLGQKNPNAEAFF
TRBJ2-4	.	TRBD1	TRBV19	TGTGCCAGTAGTATCATGGGACAGGGGAACATTCAGTACTTC	CASSIMGQGNIQYF
TRBJ1-3	.	TRBD1	TRBV13	TGTGCCAGCAGCCCCAGGGACAGTGGAAACACCATATATTTT	CASSPRDSGNTIYF
TRBJ2-2	.	.	TRBV6-2/TRBV6-3	TGTGCCAGCAGTCACGGAGGGAACACCGGGGAGCTGTTTTTT	CASSHGGNTGELFF
TRBJ2-2	once	TRBD1	TRBV11-1	TGTGCCAGCAGCTCTGGACAGGGGGGCGGGGAGCTGTTTTTT	CASSSGQGGGELFF
TRBJ2-2	.	.	TRBV7-8	TGTGCCAGCAGCTTAGACAGGGAAAGCGGGGAGCTGTTTTTT	CASSLDRESGELFF
TRBJ2-1	.	TRBD2	TRBV28	TGTGCCAGCAGCCCCGGGACTAGCGGGAGGTTTTTGGATGAGCAGTTCTTC	CASSPGTSGRFLDEQFF
TRBJ1-1	.	.	TRBV29-1	TGCAGCGTTCAGGAAAGTGCTGAAGCTTTCTTT	CSVQESAEAFF
TRBJ1-6	once	.	TRBV11-2	TGTGCCAGCAGCGTCCCCCCGTCACCCCTCCACTTT	CASSVPPSPLHF
TRBJ1-6	.	.	TRBV2	TGTGCCAGCAGTCGCACCGGGACGGGGGATTCACCCCTCCACTTT	CASSRTGTGDSPLHF
TRBJ1-1	.	.	TRBV24-1	TGTGCCACCCCTACAGGGACCCTCGAAGCTTTCTTT	CATPTGTLEAFF
TRBJ2-5	once	TRBD2	TRBV19	TGTGCCAGTAGTATGGGACTAGCGGGGGGCGGACAGACCCAGTACTTC	CASSMGLAGGGQTQYF
TRBJ2-1	.	.	TRBV7-9	TGTGCCAGCAGCTTAGCCCCTGACAATGAGCAGTTCTTC	CASSLAPDNEQFF
TRBJ1-5	.	TRBD1	TRBV3-1/TRBV3-2	TGTGCCAGCAGCTACAGGGGCGGCAATCAGCCCCAGCATTTT	CASSYRGGNQPQHF
TRBJ1-1	.	.	TRBV6-5	TGTGCCAGCAGTTACTCGATGGCCCAGAACACTGAAGCTTTCTTT	CASSYSMAQNTEAFF